Given below is one T cell receptor (beta chain) in context. Its binding antigen is unknown. No per-base quality is available; no much larger clone lies one base away. Sequenced on an Illumina NovaSeq 6000. TCRalpha and TCRbeta cDNA libraries were built by 5'RACE with constant-segment primers, adding sample barcodes and unique molecular identifiers. RNA was extracted from every sample with Trizol reagent. Library amplification was performed in two PCR steps, and a second sample barcode and Illumina TruSeq adapters were introduced in the second step. The libraries were sequenced on an Illumina NovaSeq using 2 x 150 bp paired-end reads. Concerning the study's data processing: Demultiplexing of reads and collapsing into UMI-guided consensus sequences were performed with migec v1.2.7. Using mixcr v2.1.11, UMI consensuses were aligned to TRA and TRB V and J templates and then assembled into clonotypes. A clonotype was counted as expanded or contracted only if both edgeR and NoisET called the change significant, with noise models trained on biological replicates. For edgeR calls, a false discovery rate-adjusted p below 0.01 and a log2 fold-change threshold of 1 were applied. As an exploratory analysis of dynamics, max-normalized trajectories of the 1000 most abundant clonotypes were examined by PCA with hierarchical clustering. Separately sequenced CD4+ and CD8+ repertoires were used to assign the CD4 or CD8 phenotype of responding clones. TCRdb reprocessing: public reads trimmed at Q25 with fastp, clones called with MiXCR, in-frame beta chains kept. Identical CDR3 protein sequences are pooled into one entry, listed with their most common genes and DNA. TCRdb's processing, not the authors', yielded these V and J calls. For this sample there are about 39,000 distinct CDR3 sequences; 5% to 7% appear just once. The ten largest clones take up about 0.81% of the sample.

The data derive from a study of T-cell memory formation after mild COVID-19 (dated by TCRdb to the early 2020s). In the study overall: TCR sequence clusters from the two donors were largely donor specific. The cohort comprised two young, previously healthy adult volunteers, one female and one male. T-cell clones expanding and contracting after mild COVID-19 in a couple of donors were tracked by longitudinal TCRalpha and TCRbeta repertoire sequencing.

Ficoll-Paque density gradient centrifugation was the method used to isolate PBMCs. Paper-wide results and their limitations: Some responding clones were found in pre-infection memory, which suggests that pre-existing cross-reactive memory T cells took part in the SARS-CoV-2 response. Contracting CD4+ clones appeared mostly in the CM and EM memory subsets, whereas CD8+ clones were enriched in EMRA. Only a couple of mild cases were covered in the study, and larger cohorts including severe cases with pre-infection samples were considered necessary. Clones that contracted from day 15 to 85 showed balanced CD4/CD8 phenotypes, whereas a second wave of clones that expanded from day 15 to 37 leaned towards CD4+. The second-wave clones that peaked on day 37 were not confirmed to be SARS-CoV-2 specific.

The sequenced sample was PBMCs or a T cell subset sorted from them (not recorded which). This clonotype was obtained from an adult who had mild COVID-19 (a few samples of this study predate the infection). The sample titles of this study are shuffled in the database, so cell type and time point are left out.

The sequenced DNA: TGCAGCGCCTCAGGGTACGAAGCTTTCTTT. This encodes CSASGYEAFF. Recombination connected TRBV29-1 to TRBJ1-1; TRBD1 is possibly the D segment (5 matching bases). CDR1 is given as SQVTM and CDR2 as ANQGSEA, both from the germline V gene. V was cut back by 7 bases and J by 8 bases, leaving a gap of 11 bases between them. Including cysteine and phenylalanine, the CDR3 has 10 amino acids. Left in the record is the CDR3 DNA by itself, 30 bases read in frame from the first base.